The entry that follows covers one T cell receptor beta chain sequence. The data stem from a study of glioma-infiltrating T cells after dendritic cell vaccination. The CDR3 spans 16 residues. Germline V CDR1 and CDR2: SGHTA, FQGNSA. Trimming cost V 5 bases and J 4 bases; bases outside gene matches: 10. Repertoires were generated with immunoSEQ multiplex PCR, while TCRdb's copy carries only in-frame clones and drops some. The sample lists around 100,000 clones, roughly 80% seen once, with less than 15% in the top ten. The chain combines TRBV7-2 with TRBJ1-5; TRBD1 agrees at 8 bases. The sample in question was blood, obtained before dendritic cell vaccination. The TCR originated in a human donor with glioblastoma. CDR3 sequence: CASSPDTGGLNQPQHF. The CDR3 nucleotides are TGTGCCAGCAGCCCTGACACAGGGGGATTAAATCAGCCCCAGCATTTT.